This T cell receptor (beta chain) derives from a study of blood T cell repertoires in COVID-19 (TCRdb year 2020). Context from the whole study: Collaborator samples came from the United States, Italy and Spain and covered acute and convalescent phases of COVID-19. The repertoires were released in a freely available public database intended as a resource for research on the immune response to SARS-CoV-2. The samples were drawn from two sources: the first 160 participants of the ongoing ImmuneRACE study, and about 1,300 subjects contributed by 6 global collaborators. The prospective study material was composed of cDNA or gDNA derived from T cells, B-cell-depleted T cells, or PBMCs. Subjects who had been exposed to COVID-19, were actively infected with it, or had recovered from it provided the deeply sampled blood TCRbeta repertoires that made up the dataset. Nearly every sample came with metadata listing a de-identified subject ID, COVID-19 status, age in years and sex. Where available, HLA class I and class II types were taken from metadata supplied by the sample provider and were not determined by assay-based typing.

What the study reported, not specific to this receptor: How much clinical and demographic metadata was included differed by source and by participant, and the metadata was provided uncurated.

V is pared back by 6 bases and J by 7 bases, with 16 bases lying between the germline termini. Inclusive of the bounding cysteine and phenylalanine, the CDR3 is 15 residues long. CDR3 DNA is the only sequence kept; it has 45 bases, read in frame from the first base. The CDR1 and CDR2 encoded by the germline V gene are SNHLY and FYNNEI. TCRbeta CDR3 regions were amplified from genomic DNA using the immunoSEQ Assay, a bias-controlled multiplex PCR. Per the original workflow: Within the assay, amplification of reference gene primers was used to estimate how many nucleated cells each sample contained. To quantify the absolute abundance of each unique TCRbeta CDR3 rearrangement, sequence reads were collapsed and filtered. For each sample, productive Simpson clonality was calculated as the square root of Simpson's diversity index across productive rearrangements. Sourced from immuneACCESS, this table was stored by TCRdb with only in-frame sequences that have V and J called. A share of the clones is absent; for the studies checked, an unresolved V gene accounts for under half, and the remainder has no known explanation. The DNA was the basis for D and trimming; V, J and clone size are from that table. The sample records almost 200,000 clones, about 89% of which are singletons. The ten largest clones take up roughly 8.1% of the sample.

This clone has just one count. The antigen this receptor binds is unknown. No per-base quality is available; no much larger clone lies one base away. Participants in the prospective study were aged roughly 18 to 95 years, lived in about two dozen United States geographic areas, and enrolled through a virtual design. In the prospective study, participants were assigned to cohorts based on the clinical history participants reported in a screening survey and a study questionnaire. Recovered participants in ImmuneRACE Cohort 3 were defined by two consecutive negative NP/OP PCR tests, clearance by a healthcare professional, or resolution of symptoms. Each participant in the prospective study had whole blood, serum and a nasopharyngeal or oropharyngeal swab collected by mobile phlebotomists. Additional blood draws and questionnaires over an approximately 2-month period could optionally be provided by prospective study participants. Blood samples from the prospective study were shipped frozen or at room temperature prior to DNA extraction.

In this chain, TRBV2 is recombined with TRBJ1-6, with TRBD1 perhaps the D gene, on 5 matching bases. The receptor was derived from a young woman who had recovered from COVID-19. The specimen sequenced was PBMCs or T cells enriched from blood (not recorded which). The nucleotides read TGTGCCAGCAGGGTAAGGGGACTTGCCAATTCACCCCTCCACTTT. This gives the protein CASRVRGLANSPLHF. Where the CDR3 stops, the reference TRBV2 and TRBJ1-6 genes take over; the full variable domain is EPEVTQTPSHQVTQMGQEVILRCVPISNHLYFYWYRQILGQKVEFLVSFYNNEISEKSEIFDDQFSVERPDGSNFTLKIRSTKLEDSAMYFCASRVRGLANSPLHFGNGTRLTVT.